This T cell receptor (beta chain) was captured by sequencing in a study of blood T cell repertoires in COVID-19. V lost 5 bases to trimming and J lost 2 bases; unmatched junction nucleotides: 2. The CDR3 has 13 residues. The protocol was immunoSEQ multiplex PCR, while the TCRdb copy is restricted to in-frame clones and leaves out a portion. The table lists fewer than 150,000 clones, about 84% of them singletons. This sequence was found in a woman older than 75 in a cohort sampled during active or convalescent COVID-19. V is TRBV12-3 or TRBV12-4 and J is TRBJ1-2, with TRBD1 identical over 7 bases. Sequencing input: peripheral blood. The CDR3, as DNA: TGTGCCAGCAGTATGACAGGGAACTATGGCTACACCTTC. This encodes CASSMTGNYGYTF.